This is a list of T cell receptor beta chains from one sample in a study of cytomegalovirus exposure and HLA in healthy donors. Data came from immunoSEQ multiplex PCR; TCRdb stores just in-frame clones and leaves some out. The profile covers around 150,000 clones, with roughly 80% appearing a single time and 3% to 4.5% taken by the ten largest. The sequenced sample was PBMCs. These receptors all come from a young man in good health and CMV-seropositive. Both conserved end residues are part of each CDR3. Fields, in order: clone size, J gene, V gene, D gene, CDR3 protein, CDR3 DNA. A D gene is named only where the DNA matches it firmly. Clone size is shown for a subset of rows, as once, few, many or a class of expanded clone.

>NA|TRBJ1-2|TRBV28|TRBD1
CASRQGSGYTF
TGTGCCAGCAGACAGGGGAGCGGCTACACCTTC
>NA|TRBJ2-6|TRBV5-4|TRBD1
CASSLDRAGANVLTF
TGTGCCAGCAGCCTTGACAGGGCTGGGGCCAACGTCCTGACTTTC
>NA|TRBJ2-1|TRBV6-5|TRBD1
CASTPGQRYNEQFF
TGTGCCAGCACCCCGGGACAGAGATACAATGAGCAGTTCTTC
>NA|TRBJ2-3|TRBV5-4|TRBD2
CASSFGTSGVSDTQYF
TGTGCCAGCAGCTTTGGGACTAGCGGGGTCTCAGATACGCAGTATTTT
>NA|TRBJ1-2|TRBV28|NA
CASSFVSHYGYTF
TGTGCCAGCAGTTTCGTCTCTCACTATGGCTACACCTTC
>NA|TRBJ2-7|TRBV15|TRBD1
CATSGRDRGSYEQYF
TGTGCCACCAGCGGCCGGGACAGGGGCTCCTACGAGCAGTACTTC
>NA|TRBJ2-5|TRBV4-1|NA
CASSYAEHQETQYF
TGCGCCAGCAGCTATGCTGAGCACCAAGAGACCCAGTACTTC
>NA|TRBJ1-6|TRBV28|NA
CASSRTVSSYNSPLHF
TGTGCCAGCAGCCGGACAGTGAGCTCCTATAATTCACCCCTCCACTTT
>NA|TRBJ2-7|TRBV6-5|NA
CASSYSRILGEQYF
TGTGCCAGCAGTTACTCCAGGATTTTAGGAGAGCAGTACTTC
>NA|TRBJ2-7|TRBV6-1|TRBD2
CASSGARGASSYEQYF
TGTGCCAGCAGTGGGGCGCGGGGGGCGTCCTCCTACGAGCAGTACTTC
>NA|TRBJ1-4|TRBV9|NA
CASSATGQINEKLFF
TGTGCCAGCAGCGCTACCGGACAAATTAATGAAAAACTGTTTTTT
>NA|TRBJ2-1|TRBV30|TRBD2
CAWDPASGGARNEQFF
TGTGCCTGGGACCCCGCTAGCGGGGGGGCCCGCAATGAGCAGTTCTTC
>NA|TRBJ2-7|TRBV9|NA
CASSVGTVGYEQYF
TGTGCCAGCAGCGTAGGAACAGTTGGCTACGAGCAGTACTTC
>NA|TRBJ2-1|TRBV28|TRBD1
CASRSTGSSYNEQFF
TGTGCCAGCAGGTCGACAGGGAGCTCCTACAATGAGCAGTTCTTC
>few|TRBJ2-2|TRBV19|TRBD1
CASSTRDRYTGELFF
TGTGCCAGTAGTACCCGGGACAGGTACACCGGGGAGCTGTTTTTT
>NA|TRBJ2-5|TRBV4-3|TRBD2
CASSQGLAGNQETQYF
TGCGCCAGCAGCCAAGGCCTAGCGGGAAATCAAGAGACCCAGTACTTC
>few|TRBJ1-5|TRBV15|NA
CATSRAPSGSNQPQHF
TGTGCCACCAGCAGAGCCCCCTCGGGGAGCAATCAGCCCCAGCATTTT
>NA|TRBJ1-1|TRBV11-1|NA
CASTRGQANTEAFF
TGTGCCAGCACTAGGGGACAAGCTAACACTGAAGCTTTCTTT
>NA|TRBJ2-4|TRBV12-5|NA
CASGPTTGKGKNIQYF
TGTGCTAGTGGACCTACAACAGGGAAAGGGAAAAACATTCAGTACTTC
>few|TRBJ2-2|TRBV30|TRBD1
CAWSGGTGGGELFF
TGTGCCTGGAGTGGCGGGACAGGTGGGGGGGAGCTGTTTTTT
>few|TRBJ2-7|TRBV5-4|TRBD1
CASKGGTGGDEQYF
TGTGCCAGCAAGGGGGGGACAGGGGGCGACGAGCAGTACTTC
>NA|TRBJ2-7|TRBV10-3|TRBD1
CAISMGQGSYEQYF
TGTGCCATCAGCATGGGACAGGGTTCCTACGAGCAGTACTTC
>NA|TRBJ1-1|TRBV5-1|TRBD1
CASGTGPWDTEAFF
TGCGCCTCCGGGACAGGTCCGTGGGACACTGAAGCTTTCTTT
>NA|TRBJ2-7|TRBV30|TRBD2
CAWSTLGTRYEQYF
TGTGCCTGGAGTACACTTGGGACTAGATACGAGCAGTACTTC
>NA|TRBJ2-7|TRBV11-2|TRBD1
CASSFGTGFNEQYF
TGTGCCAGCAGCTTTGGGACAGGGTTCAACGAGCAGTACTTC
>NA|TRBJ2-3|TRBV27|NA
CASSLGLWDTQYF
TGTGCCAGCAGTTTGGGCCTGTGGGATACGCAGTATTTT
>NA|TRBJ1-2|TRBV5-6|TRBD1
CASSRQGAGGYTF
TGTGCCAGCAGCAGACAGGGGGCGGGAGGCTACACCTTC
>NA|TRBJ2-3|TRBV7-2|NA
CASSLDSYSTDTQYF
TGTGCCAGCAGCCTGGACAGCTATTCCACAGATACGCAGTATTTT
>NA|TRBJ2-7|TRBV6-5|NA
CASRAFEEQYF
TGTGCCAGCAGGGCATTTGAAGAGCAGTACTTC
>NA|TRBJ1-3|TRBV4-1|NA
CASSQDETVANTIYF
TGCGCCAGCAGCCAAGATGAGACAGTGGCAAACACCATATATTTT
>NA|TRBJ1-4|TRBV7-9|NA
CASSTLAGATNEKLFF
TGTGCCAGCAGCACTCTAGCTGGGGCAACTAATGAAAAACTGTTTTTT
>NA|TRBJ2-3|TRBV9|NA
CASSVGAFPDTQYF
TGTGCCAGCAGCGTAGGGGCCTTCCCAGATACGCAGTATTTT
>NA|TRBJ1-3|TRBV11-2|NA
CASSLYGDRNTIYF
TGTGCCAGCAGCTTATATGGTGACAGAAACACCATATATTTT
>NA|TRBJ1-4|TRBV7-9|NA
CASSPTVTNEKLFF
TGTGCCAGCAGCCCTACAGTAACTAATGAAAAACTGTTTTTT
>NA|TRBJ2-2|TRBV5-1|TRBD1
CASTGGADTGELFF
TGCGCCAGCACAGGGGGCGCAGACACCGGGGAGCTGTTTTTT
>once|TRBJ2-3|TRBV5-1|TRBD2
CASSHGTSGGTDTQYF
TGCGCCAGCAGCCACGGGACTAGCGGGGGAACAGATACGCAGTATTTT
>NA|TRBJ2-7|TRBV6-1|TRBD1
CASTKDRGLIYEQYF
TGTGCCAGCACCAAAGACAGGGGGCTTATCTACGAGCAGTACTTC
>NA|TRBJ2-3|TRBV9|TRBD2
CASSTGTSGGAEDTQYF
TGTGCCAGCAGCACGGGGACTAGCGGGGGGGCGGAAGATACGCAGTATTTT
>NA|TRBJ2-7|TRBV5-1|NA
CASSSRAHSSYEQYF
TGCGCCAGCAGCTCGAGGGCGCATTCCTCCTACGAGCAGTACTTC
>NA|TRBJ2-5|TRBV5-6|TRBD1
CASSKGQRETQYF
TGTGCCAGCAGCAAGGGACAGAGGGAGACCCAGTACTTC
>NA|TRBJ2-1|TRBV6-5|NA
CASSYSGGRRNEQFF
TGTGCCAGCAGTTACTCAGGGGGTAGACGCAATGAGCAGTTCTTC
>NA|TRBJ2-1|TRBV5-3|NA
CARSLVGPRNEQFF
TGTGCCAGAAGCTTGGTTGGCCCCCGCAATGAGCAGTTCTTC
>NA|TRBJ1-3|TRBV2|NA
CASRDPGNTDTIYF
TGTGCCAGCAGAGACCCAGGGAATACGGACACCATATATTTT
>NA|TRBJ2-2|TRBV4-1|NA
CASSPTILTGELFF
TGCGCCAGCAGCCCGACTATCCTCACCGGGGAGCTGTTTTTT
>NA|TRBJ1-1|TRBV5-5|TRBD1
CASRRTGGMNTEAFF
TGTGCCAGCAGGCGAACAGGGGGCATGAACACTGAAGCTTTCTTT
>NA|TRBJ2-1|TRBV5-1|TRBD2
CASSLAASGDGNEQFF
TGCGCCAGCAGCTTGGCCGCTAGCGGGGACGGCAATGAGCAGTTCTTC
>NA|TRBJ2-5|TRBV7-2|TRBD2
CASSLIRGVGETQYF
TGTGCCAGCAGCTTGATTCGGGGGGTAGGAGAGACCCAGTACTTC
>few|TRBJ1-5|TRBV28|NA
CASSFGGEYQPQHF
TGTGCCAGCAGTTTTGGGGGGGAATATCAGCCCCAGCATTTT
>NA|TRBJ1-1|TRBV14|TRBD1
CASSNRQGAGEAFF
TGTGCCAGCAGCAACCGACAGGGGGCTGGTGAAGCTTTCTTT
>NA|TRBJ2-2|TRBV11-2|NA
CASSFVTTGELFF
TGTGCCAGCAGCTTCGTAACAACCGGGGAGCTGTTTTTT
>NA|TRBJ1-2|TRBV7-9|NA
CASSFDFVYGYTF
TGTGCCAGCAGCTTCGACTTTGTCTATGGCTACACCTTC
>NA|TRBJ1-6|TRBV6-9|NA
CASSYQLRVDNSPLHF
TGTGCCAGCAGTTATCAGCTCCGGGTAGATAATTCACCCCTCCACTTT